This TCR beta chain was obtained from a study of cytomegalovirus exposure and HLA in healthy donors (dated by TCRdb to 2017 to 2019). Looking at the study overall: An earlier analysis of around 600 of the donors reported 250 to 300 Gb of sequence data and some 120 million unique TCR beta sequences from approximately 180 million T cells. The later analysis used no new phenotypic data to find candidate immune exposures, relying instead on TCR beta sequences and their occurrence across donors. To predict cytomegalovirus infection status, the study brought together high-throughput TCR immunosequencing, statistical association of individual TCRs with disease status, and machine learning. The study was designed to test whether signatures of past pathogen exposure could be identified by cataloging public T cell receptors. The number of donors typed differed by locus, with about 629-630 for A, B, C, DRB1 and DQB1, around 500 for DQA1, 600 to 610 for DPA1, and around 430 for DPB1. To decide whether each TCR beta V gene segment behaved as functional or pseudogenic, an earlier analysis of 587 of the donors relied on high-throughput TCR beta sequencing. About 330 gigabases of sequencing data and roughly 81 million unique TCR sequences made up an early release that covered some 640 HLA-typed donors. HLA typing covered class I and class II loci at four-digit resolution. In a later genetic analysis, genome-wide SNP genotypes for about 60% of the 666 donors were used, and that subset was treated as a discovery cohort. A later analysis re-analyzed previously published TCR beta repertoires from approximately 700 donors and added high-resolution HLA genotyping to study TCR occurrence patterns. Every discovery cohort repertoire had been produced on one sequencing platform. Alongside the repertoire data, information on donor age, sex, ethnicity and CMV serostatus was compiled. The T cell repertoires of roughly 660 subjects were profiled by immunosequencing and related to cytomegalovirus serostatus. In addition to the first cohort of 666 subjects, a separate validation cohort of approximately 130 different subjects was used. A handful of DR-DQ haplotypes were handled as single units for association and clustering because linkage in the cohort was strong. The genetic ancestry cluster associated with self-reported Caucasian donors included about 84% of the roughly 410 genotyped donors. Among 398 genotyped donors of the cohort, an average of 235,054 unique TCR beta nucleotide sequences were sequenced per donor, around a sixth of them non-productive. General conclusions and limits of the study: Immune exposure information for the cohort was limited to CMV serostatus. When HLA alleles, especially DR and DQ, strongly co-occurred, attributing TCR associations to individual alleles was difficult. A later analysis reported that several top co-occurrence clusters appeared linked to parvovirus B19, influenza, CMV and Epstein-Barr virus. The authors suggested that the approach could potentially be generalized to other disease states and immunological phenotypes. The study gave a list of about 170 TCR beta chains associated with cytomegalovirus. In this cohort, only TCR beta chains were sequenced, and detectable features were limited by the absence of alpha or paired-chain data. A later analysis found that TCR association rates varied across HLA loci, with DRB1 alleles showing the most associated TCRs and HLA-C alleles the fewest. Correlated functional status among segregating V segments might be attributable to linkage disequilibrium, but an unknown experimental factor could not be ruled out. Because some donors lacked HLA typing at each locus, the association tests relied only on the typed subset. The classifier was reported to diagnose cytomegalovirus status with high specificity and sensitivity in both the original cohort and the validation cohort. About 17 rarely observed V segments, including chromosome 9 orphons, were excluded from the earlier analysis of about 500 of the donors because counts were too low. A further reported finding was that TCR beta sequences accurately predicted the HLA-A and HLA-B alleles for most subjects in the first cohort. Presence/absence analyses assumed roughly uniform sequencing depth across donors, an assumption that may not hold. A later analysis associated about 17,000 TCR beta sequences with specific HLA alleles at a false discovery rate of 0.05. In a later genetic analysis, a missense DCLRE1C variant was associated with V-gene and J-gene trimming of TCR beta chains, and the association was replicated in an independent cohort. In a later analysis, most CMV-associated TCR beta chains were found to appear HLA-restricted, with HLA associations seemingly driven largely by CMV exposure. While some public TCRs were present in many individuals, most TCR sequences turned up only very rarely across donors. The 87-base-pair reads could not distinguish some IMGT-functional V segments, including TRBV6-2 and TRBV6-3, so those segments were excluded. In an earlier analysis of fewer than 700 of the donors, most TCR beta V segments appeared in productive rearrangements about 90% or about 30% of the time, broadly matching IMGT annotations. Compared with the roughly 720-donor mean, donors in an Asian-associated ancestry cluster had fewer N-insertions in productive TCRs, according to a later genetic analysis. In vitro tests confirmed that a few of the cytomegalovirus-associated TCR beta chains recognize cytomegalovirus antigens. A later analysis found that HLA-associated TCR beta chains were more clonally expanded and had lower generation probabilities than equally common non-associated chains. A cluster of highly shared sequence variants was judged likely to represent a technical artifact of the sequencing pipeline.

The germline V gene encodes CDR1 MDHEN and CDR2 SYDVKM. Inclusive of the bounding cysteine and phenylalanine, the CDR3 is 16 residues long. Only CDR3 DNA remains: 48 bases, in frame from the first base. Remarks on this clone: The clone's antigen remains unknown. At one end the junction does not follow the germline gene, possibly because of a read error.

The library was generated by the immunoSEQ multiplex PCR assay. For the multiplex PCR, a mixture combining 60 forward primers for TCR Vbeta segments and 13 reverse primers for TCR Jbeta segments was used. The CDR3 region of rearranged TCR beta genes was amplified from genomic DNA by a multiplex PCR assay. Amplified TCR beta libraries were sequenced as 87-base-pair reads on the Illumina HiSeq System. In the source study's methods: In a later analysis, 80 million or so unique TCR beta chains were counted across the roughly 670 repertoires, and roughly 11 million of these chains were shared by at least two donors. A nearest-neighbor algorithm error-corrected the raw reads and collapsed the reads into unique sequences, merging closely related sequences to remove PCR and sequencing errors. To assign V, D and J gene segments, CDR3 sequences were aligned to IMGT reference sequences. For a sequence to be retained, a match of at least six nucleotides to both a V gene segment and a J gene segment was required. Rearrangements were classified as productive when the CDR3 lacked stop codons and remained in frame with V and J, and all other rearrangements were classified as non-productive. CDR3 was defined by IMGT convention, running from the second conserved V-encoded cysteine to the conserved J-encoded phenylalanine. Sequences without an unambiguous match to a single V gene segment were excluded from the earlier analysis of several hundred of the donors. In an earlier analysis of around 600 of the donors, V segments were called functional above 56.7% productive rearrangements and were called segregating when the between-donor standard deviation exceeded 5%. A statistical classification framework was developed to diagnose cytomegalovirus status using the catalog of TCR beta chain sequences. V and J gene assignment, in a later analysis, came from comparing TCR nucleotide sequences with IMGT/GENE-DB human TR gene sequences. A later analysis assigned CDR3 sequences and most-parsimonious VDJ recombination scenarios with the TCRdist pipeline. In a later analysis, each TCR beta chain was defined by its CDR3 amino acid sequence together with its V-gene family, and reads without a unique V-gene family were excluded. As a way to deal with suspected cross-contamination and a sequencing artifact, a later analysis dropped 500 to 700 nucleotide sequences that were highly shared and had low generation probability. For each public chain, a later analysis derived a clonal expansion index from normalized ranks of inferred template counts within each repertoire. In a later analysis, generation probabilities were computed using a VDJ recombination model fitted to out-of-frame rearrangements, and the results were checked against IGoR. Hypergeometric tests were used in a later analysis to score TCR-TCR, TCR-HLA and TCR-CMV co-occurrence, with a repertoire-size bias correction applied to the TCR pairs. A later analysis estimated false discovery rates by permuting HLA or CMV assignments 20 times. In a later analysis, co-occurring TCRs were grouped with DBSCAN, and TCRdist sequence similarity was added when clustering was performed within HLA-allele-positive subsets. Repertoires with fewer than 30,000 or more than 120,000 public chains were left out of co-occurrence clustering, as were five repertoires with anomalous nucleotide sharing. TCRdb limited this immuneACCESS table to in-frame rearrangements with V and J called. A share of clones is missing; checked studies link under half to unresolved V genes, and the rest is unexplained. V and J calls and clone size are given by that table; D and trimming were obtained from the DNA. This sample's table has entries for 150,000 to 200,000 clones. The leading ten clones occupy about 6.8% of the sample.

In total, about 650 healthy bone marrow donors made up the cohort. At the time of sampling, every cohort member was nominally healthy, though immune exposures that went unrecorded were likely present. The donor tested CMV seronegative, placing the donor among the roughly 340 seronegative members of the cohort. A peripheral blood sample was collected from each donor, and TCR beta sequencing was performed on peripheral blood mononuclear cells. Genomic DNA was extracted from the blood cell samples with the Qiagen DNeasy Blood Extraction Kit. The origin of this receptor is a man aged 30-40 years in good health and CMV-seronegative. In this chain, TRBV28 is recombined with TRBJ2-7; 7 central nucleotides agree with TRBD1. The sample consisted of PBMCs. The nucleotide sequence is TGTGCCAGTTCTGGGACAGAATATGGGAAGGCCTACCAGCAGTACTTC. This is translated as CASSGTEYGKAYQQYF.